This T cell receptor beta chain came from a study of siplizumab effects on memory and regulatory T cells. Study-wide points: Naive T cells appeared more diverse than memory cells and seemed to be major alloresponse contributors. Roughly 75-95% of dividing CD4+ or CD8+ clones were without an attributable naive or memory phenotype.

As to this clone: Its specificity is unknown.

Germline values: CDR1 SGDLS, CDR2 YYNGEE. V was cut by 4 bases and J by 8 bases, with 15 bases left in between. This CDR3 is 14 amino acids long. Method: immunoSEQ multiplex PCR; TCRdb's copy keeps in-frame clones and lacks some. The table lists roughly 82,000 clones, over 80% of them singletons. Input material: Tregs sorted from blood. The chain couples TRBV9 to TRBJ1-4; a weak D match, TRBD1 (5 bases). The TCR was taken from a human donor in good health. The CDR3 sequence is CASSFSVGDEKLFF. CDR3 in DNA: TGTGCCAGCAGCTTTAGCGTCGGGGACGAAAAACTGTTTTTT.